The next 27 T cell receptor beta chains were all read from a single sample in a study of T cell changes during pregnancy in multiple sclerosis. Generated by immunoSEQ multiplex PCR, the TCRdb table keeps only in-frame clones and is missing some. Among about 46,000 clones listed, around 92% were seen once. The sequencing here drew on CD8+ T cells from peripheral blood mononuclear cells, taken in the first trimester of pregnancy. Source of these receptors: a female donor with multiple sclerosis, enrolled in a pregnancy study.

The CDR3 reads CASGSGLYNEQFF. The CDR3 nucleotides read TGTGCCAGTGGCAGTGGCCTCTACAATGAGCAGTTCTTC. The chain links TRBV19 to TRBJ2-1, with D unresolved. Trimming stripped 8 bases from V and 3 bases from J, with 11 bases between. The CDR3 is 13 amino acids. CDR1 is LNHDA, CDR2 SQIVND, per germline (reference sequence).

By share of the sample, this clone is medium-sized. The J gene is TRBJ2-1, the V gene TRBV5-4; 7 nucleotides line up with TRBD2. The trim removed 5 bases at V and 4 bases at J, leaving 3 bases unmatched. Looked up from germline, CDR1 is SGHNT and CDR2 is YYREEE (reference sequence). The CDR3 runs 13 residues. Here the CDR3 DNA reads TGTGCCAGCAGGGGGGGGTCGTACAATGAGCAGTTCTTC. Amino acids: CASRGGSYNEQFF.

This chain uses TRBV4-1 with TRBJ1-1; D is unresolved. Germline loops: CDR1 MGHRA, CDR2 YSYEKL. The CDR3 consists of 14 residues. Trimming cost V 0 bases and J 3 bases, with 8 bases left between them. Written as DNA, the CDR3 is TGCGCCAGCAGCCAAGATAGAGGGTACACTGAAGCTTTCTTT. It encodes CASSQDRGYTEAFF.

The CDR3 loop reads CASSQFGGDEKLFF. CDR3 bases: TGTGCCAGCAGCCAATTCGGGGGTGATGAAAAACTGTTTTTT. The chain employs TRBV7-6 and TRBJ1-4; D perhaps matches TRBD1 (5 bases). Germline CDR1 is SGHVS and CDR2 is FNYEAQ. Trimming took off 5 bases at V and 6 bases at J, with 13 bases between the two ends. The length of the CDR3 is 14 residues.

The chain combines TRBV7-2 with TRBJ2-7; 8 bases line up with TRBD1. V dropped 5 bases and J dropped 4; count of bases not matched to a gene: 10. This CDR3 has 15 residues. CDR1 is SGHTA, CDR2 FQGNSA, per germline. The CDR3 DNA is TGTGCCAGCAGCCAGGACAGGGCTGGAGAATACGAGCAGTACTTC. As protein: CASSQDRAGEYEQYF. Filled out from reference TRBV7-2 and TRBJ2-7, the complete variable domain reads GAGVSQSPSNKVTEKGKDVELRCDPISGHTALYWYRQSLGQGLEFLIYFQGNSAPDKSGLPSDRFSAERTGGSVSTLTIQRTQQEDSAVYLCASSQDRAGEYEQYFGPGTRLTVT.

This clone was counted only a few times. The J gene is TRBJ1-1, the V gene TRBV19; no firm D call. This CDR3 is built from 10 residues. Germline values: CDR1 LNHDA, CDR2 SQIVND (reference sequence). Trimming left V 6 bases short and J 10 bases short, with 9 bases between. The CDR3, as DNA: TGTGCCAGTAGCACTGGGAGAGCTTTCTTT. Translating gives CASSTGRAFF.

This chain connects TRBV5-1 to TRBJ2-5; D may be TRBD2 (5 bases). The germline V gene encodes CDR1 SGHRS and CDR2 YFSETQ. The CDR3 is 16 amino acids. Trimming took off 2 bases at V and 2 bases at J, with 16 bases between the two ends. The CDR3 DNA reads as TGCGCCAGCAGCTTCTTGGGGAGAGGGCCTCAAGAGACCCAGTACTTC. It specifies CASSFLGRGPQETQYF.

The gene calls are TRBV11-2 and TRBJ1-2, with TRBD1 as a possible D gene (6 bases). The CDR3 loop spans 13 amino acids. V was shortened by 1 base and J by 4 bases, with 7 bases between the two germline ends. From germline, CDR1 is SGHAT and CDR2 FQNNGV. CDR3: CASSLGQVYGYTF. DNA of the CDR3: TGTGCCAGCAGCTTAGGACAGGTCTATGGCTACACCTTC.

The chain carries TRBV27 and TRBJ2-7, with D perhaps matching TRBD2 (5 bases). Trimming removed 3 bases from V and 2 bases from J, with 11 bases in between. This CDR3 has 14 residues. Germline V lookup: CDR1 MNHEY, CDR2 SMNVEV (reference sequence). CDR3 coding DNA: TGTGCCAGCAGTTTCGGACTCCAGCCCTACGAGCAGTACTTC. Residues: CASSFGLQPYEQYF.

The chain combines TRBV27 with TRBJ1-1, with 10 bases matching TRBD1. CDR1 is MNHEY and CDR2 is SMNVEV in the germline V gene (reference sequence). V lost 5 bases and J lost 1; bases outside the gene matches: 7. The CDR3 is made up of 16 amino acids. CDR3 amino acids: CASSRTTGGWNTEAFF. In DNA, the CDR3 is TGTGCCAGCAGTAGAACGACAGGGGGCTGGAACACTGAAGCTTTCTTT.

This clone was counted between two and nine times. The chain couples TRBV20-1 to TRBJ1-1; 9 nucleotides agree with TRBD1. Trimming cost V 5 bases and J 7 bases; bases outside gene matches: 2. Germline CDR1 is DFQATT and CDR2 is SNEGSKA (reference sequence). The CDR3 consists of 11 residues. CDR3: CSAWTGDEAFF. CDR3 nucleotides: TGCAGTGCTTGGACAGGGGATGAAGCTTTCTTT.

As for this clone: A read error may explain this, as a much larger clone is one base away. The gene calls are TRBV6-4 and TRBJ2-2; 7 bases are shared with TRBD2. Trimming at V came to 2 bases and at J to 3 bases, leaving 0 bases not matched to a gene. Germline V gene data show CDR1 as MRHNA and CDR2 as SNTAGT. The CDR3 runs 14 residues. The DNA for the CDR3 is TGTGCCAGCAGTGACCGGGGGGACACCGGGGAGCTGTTTTTT. Encoded protein: CASSDRGDTGELFF.

The gene calls are TRBV7-9 and TRBJ2-1; tentative D call: TRBD1 (6 bases). Germline CDR1 is SEHNR and CDR2 is FQNEAQ (reference sequence). V was trimmed by 10 bases and J by 7 bases, leaving 23 bases between them. The CDR3 contains 15 residues. CDR3 in DNA: TGTGCCACCTACCCCCCTAGGGGGTTCGGGAATGAGCAGTTCTTC. Translating gives CATYPPRGFGNEQFF.

The rearrangement joins TRBV6-5 to TRBJ2-7, with 7 bases matching TRBD1. CDR3 length equals 15 residues. Germline V gene lookup returns CDR1 MNHEY and CDR2 SVGAGI. Trimming removed 6 bases from V and 0 bases from J; junction bases left unmatched: 8. CDR3 protein: CASRPSGQSSYEQYF. DNA of the CDR3: TGTGCCAGCAGACCCTCGGGACAGAGCTCCTACGAGCAGTACTTC.

This clone has a handful of counts. The CDR3 sequence is CASSAPGQGSEQYF. For the CDR3, the DNA is TGTGCCAGCAGCGCCCCGGGACAGGGTAGCGAGCAGTACTTC. The genes are TRBV25-1 and TRBJ2-7; TRBD1 agrees at 9 bases. This CDR3 comprises 14 residues. V lost 6 bases, J lost 6 bases, and 9 bases stayed unmatched. Per germline, CDR1 MGHDK and CDR2 SYGVNS.

As regards this clone: The CDR3 ends on some other residue instead of the conserved phenylalanine or tryptophan, so this is likely a read error. Because the CDR3's place on the DNA is in doubt, the DNA is left out and the CDR3 is given as listed by TCRdb. The rearrangement uses TRBV12-2 and TRBJ1-5. TRBV12-2 is flagged as a pseudogene. The CDR3 spans 9 residues, counting both ends. The chain's CDR3 is CASRCPPSG.

This sequence joins TRBV7-6 and TRBJ1-3; possibly TRBD1 for D (6 bases). The CDR3 totals 17 residues. Trimming took off 3 bases at V and 0 bases at J, with 15 bases between the two ends. Per the germline V gene, CDR1 is SGHVS and CDR2 is FNYEAQ. The DNA for the CDR3 is TGTGCCAGCAGCTTGTCACAGGGACCGTCCTCTGGAAACACCATATATTTT. Its protein is CASSLSQGPSSGNTIYF.

The chain recombines TRBV11-2 with TRBJ2-5, with TRBD2 matching 12 bases. There are 16 residues in the CDR3. Germline CDR1 reads SGHAT; CDR2 reads FQNNGV. J gave up 5 bases and V 5 bases, and 9 bases lay outside the gene matches. Written as DNA, the CDR3 is TGTGCCAGCAGCCCGTGGACTAGCGGGGCGGATGAGACCCAGTACTTC. It is translated as CASSPWTSGADETQYF. The variable domain in full, completed from reference TRBV11-2 and TRBJ2-5, reads EAGVAQSPRYKIIEKRQSVAFWCNPISGHATLYWYQQILGQGPKLLIQFQNNGVVDDSQLPKDRFSAERLKGVDSTLKIQPAKLEDSAVYLCASSPWTSGADETQYFGPGTRLLVL.

This clone was recorded a few times. The chain combines TRBV15 with TRBJ1-5, with 7 bases identical to TRBD1. V lost 8 bases to trimming and J lost 3 bases; unmatched junction nucleotides: 10. Germline V gives CDR1 LNHNV, CDR2 YYDKDF (reference sequence). The CDR3 length is 15 residues. In DNA, the CDR3 is TGTGCCACCGCCTTGGACAGGACAATCAATCAGCCCCAGCATTTT. This codes for CATALDRTINQPQHF.

The genes are TRBV15 and TRBJ1-1, with TRBD1 matching over 7 bases. The ends lost 5 bases at V and 0 bases at J; junction bases unmatched: 9. The germline V gene has CDR1 LNHNV and CDR2 YYDKDF (reference sequence). The CDR3 loop spans 16 amino acids. The CDR3 DNA is TGTGCCACCAGCGGGGACAGCCAACAACTGAACACTGAAGCTTTCTTT. Translated: CATSGDSQQLNTEAFF.

CDR3 nucleotide sequence: TGTGCCAGCAGTACAGGGACAGGTGGCAACAATGAGCAGTTCTTC. Protein: CASSTGTGGNNEQFF. The chain is built from TRBV11-2 and TRBJ2-1; TRBD1 matches 8 bases. The CDR3 covers 15 residues. The V gene end was trimmed by 6 bases and the J gene end by 5 bases; junction bases not matched to a gene: 9. The germline V gene has CDR1 SGHAT and CDR2 FQNNGV.

The chain has TRBV9 and TRBJ1-5, with TRBD1 identical over 10 bases. V shed 0 bases, J shed 7 bases, and the junction held 4 bases outside the gene matches. Germline V CDR1 and CDR2: SGDLS, YYNGEE. This CDR3 is built from 15 residues. The CDR3 region is CASSVDDRGHQPQHF. The CDR3 DNA reads TGTGCCAGCAGCGTAGATGACAGGGGGCACCAGCCCCAGCATTTT. Complete variable domain (other parts from reference TRBV9 and TRBJ1-5): DSGVTQTPKHLITATGQRVTLRCSPRSGDLSVYWYQQSLDQGLQFLIQYYNGEERAKGNILERFSAQQFPDLHSELNLSSLELGDSALYFCASSVDDRGHQPQHFGDGTRLSIL.

The chain employs TRBV6-1 and TRBJ2-1; D is unresolved. Between the trimmed V and J ends, which lost 3 bases and 8 bases, there was a span of 8 bases. Germline CDR1 and CDR2: MNHNS and SASEGT. CDR3 size: 12 residues. The CDR3 nucleotides are TGTGCCAGCAGTGATAGTAGTCATGAGCAGTTCTTC. Encoded protein: CASSDSSHEQFF.

This chain links TRBV7-2 with TRBJ2-3, with 8 nucleotides matching TRBD1. Germline trimming cut 1 base from V and 0 bases from J; bases unmatched to any gene: 6. The CDR3 consists of 17 residues. The V gene's germline CDR1 is SGHTA and CDR2 FQGNSA. The CDR3 sequence is CASSLDWTGTSTDTQYF. For the CDR3, the DNA is TGTGCCAGCAGCTTAGACTGGACAGGGACTAGCACAGATACGCAGTATTTT.

This chain links TRBV27 with TRBJ1-1; D is possibly TRBD1 (5 bases). In germline, CDR1 is MNHEY, CDR2 SMNVEV (reference sequence). Trimming stripped 5 bases from V and 6 bases from J, with 13 bases between. CDR3 length: 13 residues. The CDR3 DNA follows: TGTGCCAGCAGTCCCCTGGACATACCTGAAGCTTTCTTT. Encoded protein: CASSPLDIPEAFF.

This sequence joins TRBV15 and TRBJ1-3; D remains ambiguous. V was shortened by 5 bases and J by 0 bases, with 11 bases between the two germline ends. From germline, CDR1 is LNHNV and CDR2 YYDKDF (reference sequence). This CDR3 has 15 amino acids. CDR3 nucleotide sequence: TGTGCCACCAGCGTAGGACGGGACTCTGGAAACACCATATATTTT. Protein product: CATSVGRDSGNTIYF.

The chain has TRBV28 and TRBJ2-5; 7 positions agree with TRBD1. This CDR3 contains 17 residues. The germline V gene encodes CDR1 MDHEN and CDR2 SYDVKM. The V and J ends lost 7 bases and 2 bases, in that order; junction bases with no gene match: 16. The CDR3 sequence is CASINRGPAPFQETQYF. The DNA of the CDR3 is TGTGCCAGCATAAACAGGGGTCCAGCTCCCTTTCAAGAGACCCAGTACTTC.